The 5 T cell receptor beta chains below all came from one sample that was sequenced in a study of beta chain features in type 1 diabetes. Their target antigens are unknown. The entirety of the isolated RNA underwent reverse transcription, so expressed TCRB transcripts were sequenced. Clones were sequenced by immunoSEQ multiplex PCR, and TCRdb holds only the in-frame ones, with some missing. The data hold about 270,000 clones, with roughly 13% observed a single time. Study-level findings and limits: Shorter TCRB CDR3s, moderately but significantly so, marked every one of the four CD4+ subsets in Type 1 diabetes patients.

The sequenced sample was naive CD4+ T cells from blood. The receptors shown here come from a man aged 25 to 40 with type 1 diabetes.

J is TRBJ1-1 and V is TRBV25-1; 7 bases are a match to TRBD1. This CDR3 comprises 15 residues. Germline V CDR1 and CDR2: MGHDK, SYGVNS. J gave up 11 bases and V 3 bases, and 15 bases lay outside the gene matches. CDR3 loop: CASSDSSGTVDVAFF. CDR3 nucleotides: TGTGCCAGCAGTGACTCTAGTGGGACAGTTGATGTGGCTTTCTTT.

This clone was picked up a small number of times. V usage is TRBV28 and J usage is TRBJ1-5; 10 bases agree with TRBD1. The CDR3 has 16 amino acids. CDR1 and CDR2 from the germline V gene are MDHEN and SYDVKM. V lost 3 bases, J lost 1 base, and 3 bases stayed unmatched. The CDR3 region has the DNA TGTGCCAGCAGTTTGACAGGGGGCGGAAGCAATCAGCCCCAGCATTTT. This codes for CASSLTGGGSNQPQHF.

Note on this clone: A junction boundary mismatches the germline segment, possibly from a read error. The sample contains more than one DNA sequence encoding this CDR3. The chain couples TRBV7-9 to TRBJ2-5; 8 bases match TRBD1. This CDR3 spans 15 amino acids. CDR1 and CDR2 from the germline V gene are SEHNR and FQNEAQ (reference sequence). The CDR3 coding sequence is TGTGCCAGTAGCTTGATGGCAGGGGGCGAAGAGACCCAGTACTTC. It is translated as CASSLMAGGEETQYF.

The chain joins TRBV5-1 to TRBJ2-2, with TRBD1 matching over 7 bases. CDR3 length: 16 residues. The germline gives CDR1 SGHRS, CDR2 YFSETQ. V was pared by 3 bases and J by 2 bases, with 7 bases of the junction left unmatched. The CDR3 DNA sequence: TGCGCCAGCAGCTCGACAGGGATTGGCAACACCGGGGAGCTGTTTTTT. It yields the protein CASSSTGIGNTGELFF.

The chain carries TRBV7-2 and TRBJ2-7; 9 bases fit TRBD1. V trimming: 5 bases; J trimming: 2 bases; junction bases outside the gene matches: 4. There are 14 residues in the CDR3. CDR1 is SGHTA and CDR2 is FQGNSA in the germline V gene. The CDR3 loop is CASSPDRGPYEQYF. The CDR3 nucleotides read TGTGCCAGCAGCCCGGACAGGGGCCCCTACGAGCAGTACTTC.